This TCR beta chain was sequenced in a study of blood T cell repertoires in COVID-19. Overall study: Some COVID-19 samples were acute and others convalescent; all came from the United States, Italy and Spain.

The method was immunoSEQ multiplex PCR; TCRdb's version includes in-frame clones alone and lacks a portion of them. The sample records about 120,000 clones, around 86% being singletons. The ends lost 1 base at V and 2 bases at J; junction bases unmatched: 5. There are 16 residues in the CDR3. The V gene's germline CDR1 is SGHTA and CDR2 FQGNSA. The source material was peripheral blood. The chain uses TRBV7-2 and TRBJ2-3; 8 nucleotides align to TRBD1. This clonotype was sampled from a man older than 75 with active or convalescent COVID-19. Written as DNA, the CDR3 is TGTGCCAGCAGCTTAGGGACAGGGTTGGCCACAGATACGCAGTATTTT. Translating it yields CASSLGTGLATDTQYF.